The rows below give T cell receptor beta chains drawn from one sample of a study of early stage breast cancer tumors. The protocol was immunoSEQ multiplex PCR, while the TCRdb copy is restricted to in-frame clones and leaves out a portion. Of about 28,000 clones in the sample, almost 75% were seen once. The sample consisted of blood. All receptors derive from a person in their forties with breast cancer. CDR3s include the opening cysteine and the closing phenylalanine or tryptophan. D genes are given only for firm matches. A row's size may be missing; if present it is once, few, many or a size class.

size: few
J: TRBJ2-3
D: TRBD2
V: TRBV14
DNA: TGTGCCAGCAGCCTACAACTAGCGAGCACAGATACGCAGTATTTT
CDR3: CASSLQLASTDTQYF

size: -
J: TRBJ1-1
D: -
V: TRBV5-1
DNA: TGCGCCAGCAGCTTGGCAGGTAAGGGTGAAGCTTTCTTT
CDR3: CASSLAGKGEAFF

size: -
J: TRBJ2-7
D: TRBD2
V: TRBV18
DNA: TGTGCCAGCTCACCGGCTAGCGGCTACGAGCAGTACTTC
CDR3: CASSPASGYEQYF

size: -
J: TRBJ2-2
D: -
V: TRBV4-3
DNA: TGCGCCAGCAGCCGAGTCTGGAGACAGACCTTAGGCGGGGAGCTGTTTTTT
CDR3: CASSRVWRQTLGGELFF

size: -
J: TRBJ2-5
D: -
V: TRBV5-4
DNA: TGTGCCAGCAGCTCGGGACCCCAGAGGGAAGAGACCCAGTACTTC
CDR3: CASSSGPQREETQYF

size: -
J: TRBJ2-2
D: -
V: TRBV2
DNA: TGTGCCAGCAGTGAATGGTTCAAGGGGGAGCTGTTTTTT
CDR3: CASSEWFKGELFF

size: -
J: TRBJ1-2
D: TRBD1
V: TRBV4-3
DNA: TGCGCCAGCAGCCAGGGTGACAGGGATGGGGGCTACACCTTC
CDR3: CASSQGDRDGGYTF

size: few
J: TRBJ1-5
D: -
V: TRBV29-1
DNA: TGCAGCGTTGGAGGAAGCAATCAGCCCCAGCATTTT
CDR3: CSVGGSNQPQHF

size: -
J: TRBJ1-1
D: TRBD1
V: TRBV28
DNA: TGTGCCAGCATCCCGGGACAGGGGGAGGTGGAGGCTTTCTTT
CDR3: CASIPGQGEVEAFF

size: -
J: TRBJ2-7
D: -
V: TRBV5-5
DNA: TGTGCCAGCAGCTCCCATGGGGCCGAGCAGTACTTC
CDR3: CASSSHGAEQYF

size: -
J: TRBJ2-5
D: TRBD1
V: TRBV5-6
DNA: TGTGCCAGCAGCTTCAGGGGGTTGTTGTACCAAGAGACCCAGTACTTC
CDR3: CASSFRGLLYQETQYF

size: once
J: TRBJ2-7
D: -
V: TRBV7-8
DNA: TGTGCCAGCAGCTTGATGGCTAGCTCCCTCGAGCAGTACTTC
CDR3: CASSLMASSLEQYF

size: -
J: TRBJ1-1
D: -
V: TRBV6-1
DNA: TGTGCCAGCAGCCCACAACTAAACACTGAAGCTTTCTTT
CDR3: CASSPQLNTEAFF

size: -
J: TRBJ2-7
D: -
V: TRBV11-2
DNA: TGTGCCATTCCGCCTGGGGGGATTCCCTCCTACGAGCAGTACTTC
CDR3: CAIPPGGIPSYEQYF

size: -
J: TRBJ2-1
D: TRBD2
V: TRBV10-3
DNA: TGTGCCATCACCCGGGGGGACTACAATGAGCAGTTCTTC
CDR3: CAITRGDYNEQFF

size: -
J: TRBJ2-5
D: TRBD1
V: TRBV5-5
DNA: TGTGCCAGCAGCGTGAGGGGAGACAGGGTACAGGGGACCCAGTACTTC
CDR3: CASSVRGDRVQGTQYF

size: -
J: TRBJ2-5
D: -
V: TRBV5-5
DNA: TGTGCCAGCAGCTTGCGGGTGGGAGAGACCCAGTACTTC
CDR3: CASSLRVGETQYF

size: -
J: TRBJ1-2
D: -
V: TRBV5-4
DNA: TGTGCCAGCAGCACCCTCGGAGGGATTAACACCTTC
CDR3: CASSTLGGINTF

size: once
J: TRBJ2-5
D: TRBD2
V: TRBV29-1
DNA: TGCAGCGTTGGTCTAGCGGGAGGGCAAGAGACCCAGTACTTC
CDR3: CSVGLAGGQETQYF

size: -
J: TRBJ1-1
D: TRBD1
V: TRBV27
DNA: TGTGCCAGCAGTTCCTATGCGACAGGGGGCACCACTGAAGCTTTCTTT
CDR3: CASSSYATGGTTEAFF

size: -
J: TRBJ2-1
D: -
V: TRBV27
DNA: TGTGCCAGCCATTCCCTGGGCTCCTACAATGAGCAGTTCTTC
CDR3: CASHSLGSYNEQFF

size: -
J: TRBJ2-7
D: TRBD2
V: TRBV2
DNA: TGTGCCAGCAGTACTAGCGGGAGGGCCTACGAGCAGTACTTC
CDR3: CASSTSGRAYEQYF

size: -
J: TRBJ2-2
D: -
V: TRBV19
DNA: TGTGCCAGTAGTATAGGAGGGGGGGGGTCGAACACCGGGGAGCTGTTTTTT
CDR3: CASSIGGGGSNTGELFF

size: -
J: TRBJ1-1
D: -
V: TRBV7-3
DNA: TGTGCCAGCAGCCTGACTCGGAACACTGAAGCTTTCTTT
CDR3: CASSLTRNTEAFF

size: -
J: TRBJ2-1
D: -
V: TRBV7-3
DNA: TGTGCCAGCAGCCCCCAAGAGGGACCCTACAATGAGCAGTTCTTC
CDR3: CASSPQEGPYNEQFF

size: -
J: TRBJ2-1
D: -
V: TRBV12-5
DNA: TGTGCTAGTGGTTCCGGGAGAGGCGTTGACAATGAGCAGTTCTTC
CDR3: CASGSGRGVDNEQFF

size: -
J: TRBJ2-1
D: TRBD2
V: TRBV4-2
DNA: TGTGCCAGCAGCCAAGAGACTAGCGGGATATACAATGAGCAGTTCTTC
CDR3: CASSQETSGIYNEQFF

size: -
J: TRBJ2-3
D: -
V: TRBV5-1
DNA: TGCGCCAGCAGCTTGGACGGGGCGAGCACAGATACGCAGTATTTT
CDR3: CASSLDGASTDTQYF

size: few
J: TRBJ2-7
D: -
V: TRBV7-8
DNA: TGTGCCAGCCTGGGGCAGCGGGCAACCTACGAGCAGTACTTC
CDR3: CASLGQRATYEQYF

size: -
J: TRBJ1-4
D: TRBD1
V: TRBV4-1
DNA: TGCGCCAGCAGCTCCCCTGACAGGGGGGCAACTAATGAAAAACTGTTTTTT
CDR3: CASSSPDRGATNEKLFF

size: -
J: TRBJ2-1
D: TRBD2
V: TRBV9
DNA: TGTGCCAGCAGCGTAGTGTCTAGCGGCGACAATGAGCAGTTCTTC
CDR3: CASSVVSSGDNEQFF

size: few
J: TRBJ1-1
D: -
V: TRBV5-1
DNA: TGCGCCAGCAGATGGACAGCAACCATGAACACTGAAGCTTTCTTT
CDR3: CASRWTATMNTEAFF

size: -
J: TRBJ2-7
D: -
V: TRBV6-1
DNA: TGTGCCAGCAGTAGGGTCTGGGGGTCTGGCGAGCAGTACTTC
CDR3: CASSRVWGSGEQYF

size: medium-sized
J: TRBJ2-1
D: -
V: TRBV5-1
DNA: TGCGCCAGCACGGAGGGAGGAACCTACAATGAGCAGTTCTTC
CDR3: CASTEGGTYNEQFF

size: once
J: TRBJ2-5
D: -
V: TRBV14
DNA: TGTGCCAGCAGCGAGGTAGGGGCAGAGACCCAGTACTTC
CDR3: CASSEVGAETQYF

size: -
J: TRBJ2-3
D: -
V: TRBV7-9
DNA: TGTGCCAGCACCGAGACGGATACGCAGTATTTT
CDR3: CASTETDTQYF

size: -
J: TRBJ2-3
D: -
V: TRBV9
DNA: TGTGCCAGCAGCGGGGGTGGGACGCAGTATTTT
CDR3: CASSGGGTQYF

size: -
J: TRBJ2-2
D: TRBD1
V: TRBV11-2
DNA: TGTGCCAGCAGCTTAATTCGGGACAGGGTGCTGGAGCTGTTTTTT
CDR3: CASSLIRDRVLELFF

size: -
J: TRBJ2-5
D: -
V: TRBV4-1
DNA: TGCGCCAGCAGCCAGGGAACGGCGAGGGAGACCCAGTACTTC
CDR3: CASSQGTARETQYF

size: -
J: TRBJ2-4
D: -
V: TRBV7-9
DNA: TGTGCCGCGCGGACCGGCACGGAAAACATTCAGTACTTC
CDR3: CAARTGTENIQYF

size: -
J: TRBJ1-2
D: -
V: TRBV28
DNA: TGTGCCAGCAGCCTGCAGGGCCGGGGGGGCTACACCTTC
CDR3: CASSLQGRGGYTF

size: -
J: TRBJ1-5
D: TRBD1
V: TRBV18
DNA: TGTGCCAGCTCACCAGGGCAGGGGGTAAATCAGCCCCAGCATTTT
CDR3: CASSPGQGVNQPQHF

size: -
J: TRBJ2-5
D: -
V: TRBV18
DNA: TGTGCCAGCTCATCACCGGAGGGCAGGGGGGAGACCCAGTACTTC
CDR3: CASSSPEGRGETQYF

size: -
J: TRBJ2-3
D: -
V: TRBV9
DNA: TGTGCCAGCAGCGTACTGAGCACAGATACGCAGTATTTT
CDR3: CASSVLSTDTQYF

size: -
J: TRBJ2-7
D: TRBD2
V: TRBV6-1
DNA: TGTGCCAGCACTAGACTAGCGGGAGGGCCCCAGGAGCAGTACTTC
CDR3: CASTRLAGGPQEQYF

size: -
J: TRBJ2-4
D: -
V: TRBV4-1
DNA: TGCGCCAGCAGCCCTCCCCCGGGAGCCAAAAACATTCAGTACTTC
CDR3: CASSPPPGAKNIQYF

size: -
J: TRBJ2-3
D: TRBD2
V: TRBV5-4
DNA: TGTGCCAGCAGCCCTGGACTAGCGGGAGGAAGGACAGATACGCAGTATTTT
CDR3: CASSPGLAGGRTDTQYF

size: -
J: TRBJ2-5
D: -
V: TRBV29-1
DNA: TGCAGCGTTGAAGAACTTGCGTCATTGGGGGAGACCCAGTACTTC
CDR3: CSVEELASLGETQYF